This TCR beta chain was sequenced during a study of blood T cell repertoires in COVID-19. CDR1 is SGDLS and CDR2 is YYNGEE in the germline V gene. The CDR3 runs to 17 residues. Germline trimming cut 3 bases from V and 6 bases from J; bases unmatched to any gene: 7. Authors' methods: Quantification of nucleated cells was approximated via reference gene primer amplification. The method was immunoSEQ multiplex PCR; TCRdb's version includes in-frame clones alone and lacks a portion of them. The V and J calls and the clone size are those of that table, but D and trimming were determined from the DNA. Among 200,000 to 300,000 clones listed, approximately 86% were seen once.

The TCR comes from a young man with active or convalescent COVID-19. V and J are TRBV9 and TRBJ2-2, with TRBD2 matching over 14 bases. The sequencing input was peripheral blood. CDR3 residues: CASSGEGLAGASGELFF. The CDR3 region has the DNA TGTGCCAGCAGCGGAGAGGGACTAGCGGGGGCCTCCGGGGAGCTGTTTTTT.